Listed below are T cell receptor beta chains from one sample, sequenced in a study of T cells in Graves' hyperthyroidism and ophthalmopathy. One entry per CDR3 protein, called by TCRdb with MiXCR from the multiplex PCR reads. Counted here are 700,000 or so distinct CDR3 sequences, about a sixth occurring once; the ten biggest clones make up under 8.5%. Sequencing was done on a sample of blood. All receptors derive from a man younger than 35 with Graves' hyperthyroidism. Both conserved end residues are part of each CDR3. A D gene is named only where the DNA matches it firmly. Not every row has a clone size; where given, it reads once, few, many or a size class.

v_gene	j_gene	abundance	d_gene	CDR3nt	CDR3aa
TRBV6-1	TRBJ2-3	many	TRBD1	TGTGCCAGCAGTGAATTAGACAGGGGGTTAGATACGCAGTATTTT	CASSELDRGLDTQYF
TRBV28	TRBJ1-5	few	-	TGTGCCAGCAGGGGAGGGGGGTTCAGCAATCAGCCCCAGCATTTT	CASRGGGFSNQPQHF
TRBV24-1	TRBJ1-1	few	TRBD1	TGTGCCACCAGTGATCCGGGACAGGGGAACACTGAAGCTTTCTTT	CATSDPGQGNTEAFF
TRBV11-3	TRBJ2-1	-	TRBD2	TGTGCCAGCAGCTTCGGGACTAGCGGGAGGAACCATGAGCAGTTCTTC	CASSFGTSGRNHEQFF
TRBV28	TRBJ2-1	many	TRBD1	TGTGCCAGCAGTCCCTGGACAGGCCGCAACTACAATGAGCAGTTCTTC	CASSPWTGRNYNEQFF
TRBV11-3	TRBJ1-1	many	-	TGTGCCAGCAGCTTAGGTGCACAGATTCTGGGCACTGAAGCTTTCTTT	CASSLGAQILGTEAFF
TRBV20-1	TRBJ1-5	-	-	TGCAGTGCTAGCCCCCGGGGAACAGGGCAGCCCCAGCATTTT	CSASPRGTGQPQHF
TRBV2	TRBJ2-5	many	-	TGTGCCAGCAGTCTAGACAGGAACCAAGAGACCCAGTACTTC	CASSLDRNQETQYF
TRBV3-1	TRBJ2-7	many	TRBD1	TGTGCCAGCAGCCAATCCGGGACAGGGGGCTACGAGCAGTACTTC	CASSQSGTGGYEQYF
TRBV18	TRBJ2-1	few	-	TGTGCCAGCTCACCACTTTTGTCAGACCTAATCCTCTTC	CASSPLLSDLILF
TRBV10-3	TRBJ2-1	many	-	TGTGCCATCAGTGGAGGGAACCATGAGCAGTTCTTC	CAISGGNHEQFF
TRBV24-1	TRBJ2-1	many	-	TGTGCCACCAGTGCCCTGGGCGGAAGCTCCTACAATGAGCAGTTCTTC	CATSALGGSSYNEQFF
TRBV15	TRBJ1-4	-	-	TGTGCCACCAGCAGAGGTGGAAATGAAAAACTGTTTTTT	CATSRGGNEKLFF
TRBV4-1	TRBJ1-2	-	-	TGCGCCAGCAGCCAAGTTGGGGCTCGGGGCCTGGGGACCTTC	CASSQVGARGLGTF
TRBV20-1	TRBJ2-2	many	TRBD1	TGCAGTGCTATACAGGGGGCCGGGGAGCTGTTTTTT	CSAIQGAGELFF
TRBV6-1	TRBJ2-4	-	-	TGTGCCAGCAGCCCCGGGGTAGCGTGGGACATTCAGTACTTC	CASSPGVAWDIQYF
TRBV27	TRBJ2-2	many	-	TGTGCCAGCAAAGTTCTGTCAAGCACCGGGGAGCTGTTTTTT	CASKVLSSTGELFF
TRBV19	TRBJ2-6	-	-	TGTGCCAGTCAGGCTTTGAGGGACACATTACCATCTGGGGCCAACGTCCTGACTTTC	CASQALRDTLPSGANVLTF